Listed below are T cell receptor beta chains from one sample, sequenced in a study of beta chain features in type 1 diabetes. The assay was immunoSEQ multiplex PCR, and TCRdb's table has in-frame clones only and misses some. The data show about 150,000 clones, approximately 10% seen once. Sequencing was performed on central memory CD4+ T cells from blood. The origin of the receptors is a man younger than 35 in good health. Each CDR3 is given with its conserved first and last residue. The order of the fields is V gene, clone size, D gene, J gene, CDR3 protein, CDR3 DNA. The D gene is left open where the match is weak. Only part of the rows carry a size: once, few, many, or a class if the clone is expanded.

v_call: TRBV9
clone_size: few
d_call: TRBD2
j_call: TRBJ2-3
cdr3_aa: CASSSSGAATDTQYF
cdr3_nt: TGTGCCAGCAGCTCTAGCGGGGCCGCTACAGATACGCAGTATTTT

v_call: TRBV11-2
clone_size: few
d_call: -
j_call: TRBJ2-7
cdr3_aa: CASSLERGYEQYF
cdr3_nt: TGTGCCAGCAGCTTAGAACGGGGCTACGAGCAGTACTTC

v_call: TRBV5-4
clone_size: few
d_call: TRBD1
j_call: TRBJ2-1
cdr3_aa: CASSPVLGQGARNEQFF
cdr3_nt: TGTGCCAGCAGCCCCGTCCTTGGACAGGGGGCCCGGAATGAGCAGTTCTTC

v_call: TRBV9
clone_size: -
d_call: -
j_call: TRBJ1-1
cdr3_aa: CASSVGVGEGGAFF
cdr3_nt: TGTGCCAGCAGCGTAGGAGTAGGTGAGGGTGGAGCTTTCTTT

v_call: TRBV29-1
clone_size: few
d_call: -
j_call: TRBJ1-1
cdr3_aa: CSVPNRGGTEAFF
cdr3_nt: TGCAGCGTACCAAACCGGGGAGGCACTGAAGCTTTCTTT

v_call: TRBV30
clone_size: many
d_call: -
j_call: TRBJ2-4
cdr3_aa: CAWSDGQAKNIQYF
cdr3_nt: TGTGCCTGGAGTGACGGCCAAGCCAAAAACATTCAGTACTTC

v_call: TRBV4-3
clone_size: -
d_call: -
j_call: TRBJ2-4
cdr3_aa: CASSQDSQGLLAKNIQYF
cdr3_nt: TGCGCCAGCAGCCAAGATTCACAGGGACTACTAGCCAAAAACATTCAGTACTTC

v_call: TRBV15
clone_size: -
d_call: -
j_call: TRBJ2-1
cdr3_aa: CATRVAQGGVSYNEQFF
cdr3_nt: TGTGCCACCAGGGTCGCGCAGGGAGGTGTGTCCTACAATGAGCAGTTCTTC

v_call: TRBV7-9
clone_size: many
d_call: -
j_call: TRBJ2-5
cdr3_aa: CASSWAETQYF
cdr3_nt: TGTGCCAGCAGCTGGGCCGAGACCCAGTACTTC

v_call: TRBV27
clone_size: -
d_call: -
j_call: TRBJ1-2
cdr3_aa: CASSLSSRIYGYTF
cdr3_nt: TGTGCCAGCAGTTTATCGTCACGGATCTATGGCTACACCTTC

v_call: TRBV2
clone_size: few
d_call: TRBD1
j_call: TRBJ1-6
cdr3_aa: CASSLDRGYNSPLHF
cdr3_nt: TGTGCCAGCAGTTTGGACAGGGGTTATAATTCACCCCTCCACTTT

v_call: TRBV12-5
clone_size: -
d_call: TRBD1
j_call: TRBJ1-1
cdr3_aa: CASGGQGIGNTEAFF
cdr3_nt: TGTGCTAGTGGCGGACAGGGGATAGGTAACACTGAAGCTTTCTTT

v_call: TRBV7-2
clone_size: many
d_call: -
j_call: TRBJ2-5
cdr3_aa: CASSSQAGVRETQYF
cdr3_nt: TGTGCCAGCAGCTCCCAGGCAGGTGTCAGAGAGACCCAGTACTTC

v_call: TRBV27
clone_size: -
d_call: -
j_call: TRBJ1-1
cdr3_aa: CASSPLRGKNTEAFF
cdr3_nt: TGTGCCAGCAGTCCCCTTCGGGGGAAGAACACTGAAGCTTTCTTT

v_call: TRBV28
clone_size: -
d_call: -
j_call: TRBJ1-1
cdr3_aa: CASSLAGTEAFF
cdr3_nt: TGTGCCAGCAGTTTGGCTGGCACTGAAGCTTTCTTT

v_call: TRBV9
clone_size: -
d_call: -
j_call: TRBJ1-2
cdr3_aa: CASSVTGANINYGYTF
cdr3_nt: TGTGCCAGCAGCGTAACCGGGGCCAACATTAACTATGGCTACACCTTC

v_call: TRBV4-3
clone_size: few
d_call: -
j_call: TRBJ2-1
cdr3_aa: CASSQDTGRHYNEQFF
cdr3_nt: TGCGCCAGCAGCCAGGATACAGGGAGGCATTACAATGAGCAGTTCTTC

v_call: TRBV7-2
clone_size: -
d_call: TRBD2
j_call: TRBJ2-1
cdr3_aa: CASTPGTSGYNEQFF
cdr3_nt: TGTGCCAGCACTCCCGGGACTAGCGGTTACAATGAGCAGTTCTTC

v_call: TRBV7-2
clone_size: -
d_call: -
j_call: TRBJ2-7
cdr3_aa: CASSSHYEQYF
cdr3_nt: TGTGCCAGCAGCTCCCACTACGAGCAGTACTTC

v_call: TRBV7-8
clone_size: few
d_call: TRBD1
j_call: TRBJ2-7
cdr3_aa: CASRPGGGTGREQYF
cdr3_nt: TGTGCCAGCAGACCCGGTGGGGGGACAGGGAGGGAGCAGTACTTC

v_call: TRBV25-1
clone_size: -
d_call: -
j_call: TRBJ2-3
cdr3_aa: CASLGTGRDTQYF
cdr3_nt: TGTGCCAGCTTGGGAACAGGGCGAGATACGCAGTATTTT

v_call: TRBV27
clone_size: -
d_call: -
j_call: TRBJ2-7
cdr3_aa: CASKEEHNSYEQYF
cdr3_nt: TGTGCCAGCAAAGAGGAGCATAACTCCTACGAGCAGTACTTC

v_call: TRBV7-2
clone_size: -
d_call: TRBD1
j_call: TRBJ2-2
cdr3_aa: CASIGPQGWATGELFF
cdr3_nt: TGTGCCAGCATCGGGCCACAGGGGTGGGCCACCGGGGAGCTGTTTTTT

v_call: TRBV28
clone_size: -
d_call: -
j_call: TRBJ1-4
cdr3_aa: CASSFGYSEKLFF
cdr3_nt: TGTGCCAGCAGTTTCGGGTATAGTGAAAAACTGTTTTTT

v_call: TRBV5-1
clone_size: -
d_call: -
j_call: TRBJ2-7
cdr3_aa: CASSATRGSSSYEQYF
cdr3_nt: TGCGCCAGCAGCGCAACCCGGGGGTCGAGCTCCTACGAGCAGTACTTC

v_call: TRBV7-3
clone_size: many
d_call: TRBD2
j_call: TRBJ2-3
cdr3_aa: CASSITGTSLDTQYF
cdr3_nt: TGTGCCAGCAGCATCACCGGGACTAGCTTAGATACGCAGTATTTT

v_call: TRBV15
clone_size: -
d_call: TRBD1
j_call: TRBJ1-5
cdr3_aa: CATSGEKGAYQPQHF
cdr3_nt: TGTGCCACCAGCGGAGAGAAGGGGGCATATCAGCCCCAGCATTTT

v_call: TRBV27
clone_size: -
d_call: -
j_call: TRBJ1-6
cdr3_aa: CASRLTGTHSPLHF
cdr3_nt: TGTGCCAGCAGACTCACAGGGACACATTCACCCCTCCACTTT

v_call: TRBV4-2
clone_size: -
d_call: -
j_call: TRBJ2-5
cdr3_aa: CASSQEVRGETQYF
cdr3_nt: TGTGCCAGCAGCCAAGAAGTCCGTGGGGAGACCCAGTACTTC

v_call: TRBV5-1
clone_size: -
d_call: -
j_call: TRBJ2-7
cdr3_aa: CASSLGRRYEQYF
cdr3_nt: TGCGCCAGCAGCTTGGGGCGCCGGTACGAGCAGTACTTC

v_call: TRBV2
clone_size: once
d_call: -
j_call: TRBJ1-5
cdr3_aa: CASSEGDNQPQHF
cdr3_nt: TGTGCCAGCAGTGAGGGGGACAATCAGCCCCAGCATTTT

v_call: TRBV5-1
clone_size: -
d_call: -
j_call: TRBJ2-7
cdr3_aa: CASSLASRALSYEQYF
cdr3_nt: TGCGCCAGCAGCTTGGCCTCCAGGGCGCTTTCCTACGAGCAGTACTTC

v_call: TRBV25-1
clone_size: -
d_call: TRBD1
j_call: TRBJ2-1
cdr3_aa: CASRPGTVSNEQFF
cdr3_nt: TGTGCCAGCCGTCCCGGGACAGTTAGCAATGAGCAGTTCTTC

v_call: TRBV27
clone_size: -
d_call: TRBD1
j_call: TRBJ2-5
cdr3_aa: CASSKQGAETQYF
cdr3_nt: TGTGCCAGCAGTAAACAGGGGGCTGAGACCCAGTACTTC

v_call: TRBV6-5
clone_size: -
d_call: -
j_call: TRBJ1-5
cdr3_aa: CASSYDFGGQPQHF
cdr3_nt: TGTGCCAGCAGTTATGACTTCGGGGGTCAGCCCCAGCATTTT

v_call: TRBV25-1
clone_size: -
d_call: -
j_call: TRBJ2-2
cdr3_aa: CASSGGLPNTGELFF
cdr3_nt: TGTGCCAGCAGTGGGGGACTCCCGAACACCGGGGAGCTGTTTTTT

v_call: TRBV9
clone_size: few
d_call: -
j_call: TRBJ1-6
cdr3_aa: CASSVLPARDINSPLHF
cdr3_nt: TGTGCCAGCAGCGTACTCCCGGCCAGGGACATTAATTCACCCCTCCACTTT

v_call: TRBV29-1
clone_size: few
d_call: TRBD1
j_call: TRBJ1-3
cdr3_aa: CSVVPGQGGKGNTIYF
cdr3_nt: TGCAGCGTTGTACCGGGACAGGGTGGTAAAGGAAACACCATATATTTT

v_call: TRBV7-9
clone_size: many
d_call: -
j_call: TRBJ1-2
cdr3_aa: CASSLIRDYGYTF
cdr3_nt: TGTGCCAGCAGCTTAATCAGGGACTATGGCTACACCTTC

v_call: TRBV6-5
clone_size: few
d_call: -
j_call: TRBJ2-7
cdr3_aa: CASRLPRAGYEQYF
cdr3_nt: TGTGCCAGCAGATTACCCCGTGCGGGCTACGAGCAGTACTTC

v_call: TRBV7-2
clone_size: -
d_call: -
j_call: TRBJ2-3
cdr3_aa: CASSLLPTGRTDTQYF
cdr3_nt: TGTGCCAGCAGCTTACTTCCGACGGGGAGGACAGATACGCAGTATTTT

v_call: TRBV5-1
clone_size: few
d_call: -
j_call: TRBJ2-7
cdr3_aa: CASSLGASKDEQYF
cdr3_nt: TGCGCCAGCAGCTTGGGGGCAAGCAAGGACGAGCAGTACTTC

v_call: TRBV15
clone_size: -
d_call: -
j_call: TRBJ2-3
cdr3_aa: CATSSRGYGDTQYF
cdr3_nt: TGTGCCACCAGCTCAAGGGGTTACGGGGATACGCAGTATTTT

v_call: TRBV6-1
clone_size: -
d_call: -
j_call: TRBJ2-5
cdr3_aa: CARLLHYRLGETQYF
cdr3_nt: TGTGCCAGGCTCTTGCATTACAGGCTCGGGGAGACCCAGTACTTC

v_call: TRBV25-1
clone_size: many
d_call: -
j_call: TRBJ2-7
cdr3_aa: CASSGLWGSYEQYF
cdr3_nt: TGTGCCAGCAGTGGCCTCTGGGGCTCCTACGAGCAGTACTTC